The clone carrying this TCR beta chain showed up just a few times. This sample was included in a study of blood T cell repertoires in COVID-19. Across the study: The United States, Italy and Spain supplied acute and convalescent COVID-19 samples. From T cells, B-cell-depleted T cells, or PBMCs came the material, which was cDNA or gDNA.

Produced via immunoSEQ multiplex PCR; TCRdb's table is partial and in-frame only. The sample carries over 150,000 clones, more than 70% recorded once. The TCR originated in a man aged 50-60 years with active or convalescent COVID-19. Material for sequencing was peripheral blood.

The CDR3 region has the DNA TGTGCCAGCAGGGGGCCCACGTTAGCCTACGAGCAGTACTTC. Its protein is CASRGPTLAYEQYF. The V call is TRBV6-5, the J call TRBJ2-7, with D perhaps TRBD1 (5 bases). V was clipped by 6 bases and J by 2 bases, with 14 bases between them. The CDR3 spans 14 residues. CDR1 and CDR2 from the germline V gene are MNHEY and SVGAGI.